This is a list of T cell receptor beta chains from one sample in a study of blood T cell repertoires in COVID-19. Sequenced by immunoSEQ multiplex PCR; TCRdb stores in-frame clones only, minus some. This table holds 210,000 or so clones, around 85% found once. Sequencing used peripheral blood. These receptors came from a human donor in a cohort sampled during active COVID-19. Both conserved end residues are part of each CDR3. D genes are given only for firm matches. Part of the rows lack a size; the others show once, few, many or a class for expanded clones.

CDR3nt,CDR3aa,j_gene,v_gene,d_gene,abundance
TGTGCCAGCAGCTCTAGCGGATCAAACACCGGGGAGCTGTTTTTT,CASSSSGSNTGELFF,TRBJ2-2,TRBV25-1,TRBD2,few
TGTGCCACCAGTGACCCTTCGGCGGGTACCGAGCAGTACTTC,CATSDPSAGTEQYF,TRBJ2-7,TRBV24-1,-,-
TGTGCCAGCAGTGCCTTACAGGGGGTCTATGGCTACACCTTC,CASSALQGVYGYTF,TRBJ1-2,TRBV27,TRBD1,-
TGTGCCAGCAGTTACGGGCGCCCAGCGGGAGTCGACAATGAGCAGTTCTTC,CASSYGRPAGVDNEQFF,TRBJ2-1,TRBV6-2/TRBV6-3,TRBD2,once
TGTGCCAGCAGCGGAGACAGGGTTGGGGGCTACACCTTC,CASSGDRVGGYTF,TRBJ1-2,TRBV7-9,TRBD1,-
TGTGCCAGCAGTGCGGATTACAATGAGCAGTTCTTC,CASSADYNEQFF,TRBJ2-1,TRBV12-3/TRBV12-4,-,few
TGCGCCAGCCGGGACAGGGGGTTCCATGAGCAGTTCTTC,CASRDRGFHEQFF,TRBJ2-1,TRBV4-3,TRBD1,once
TGTGCCAGCAGCCCAGGCGGGAGCTCCTACGAGCAGTACTTC,CASSPGGSSYEQYF,TRBJ2-7,TRBV7-6,TRBD2,-
TGTGCCAGCAGCCGTCCGGGGAGGGGTGAAAAACTGTTTTTT,CASSRPGRGEKLFF,TRBJ1-4,TRBV7-8,-,-
TGTGCCAGCTCACATCTCGGGGTCGGGCCCTCCTTCGCTAATGAAAAACTGTTTTTT,CASSHLGVGPSFANEKLFF,TRBJ1-4,TRBV18,-,-
TGTGCCAGCTCACCAGGACAGGGGGCTTGGGAGACCCAGTACTTC,CASSPGQGAWETQYF,TRBJ2-5,TRBV18,TRBD1,-
TGTGCCAGCAGTGGGCTTAGGGTTGGCAGGGCTAACTATGGCTACACCTTC,CASSGLRVGRANYGYTF,TRBJ1-2,TRBV2,-,few
TGTGCCAGCAGCCAAGATAATCCCGACAGGCGCTACGAGCAGTACTTC,CASSQDNPDRRYEQYF,TRBJ2-7,TRBV3-1/TRBV3-2,-,-
TGTGCCAGCAGCTTGGACCGCCCGAGCTACAATGAGCAGTTCTTC,CASSLDRPSYNEQFF,TRBJ2-1,TRBV5-4,-,once
TGTGCCACCAGTGATTCCCGGACTAGCGTAGTCTTC,CATSDSRTSVVF,TRBJ2-1,TRBV24-1,TRBD2,-
TGTGCCAGCACCCCGATGCGGACTGAAGCTTTCTTT,CASTPMRTEAFF,TRBJ1-1,TRBV6-6,-,-
TGCGCCAGCAGCCCCAGGACTAGCGGTCCCACAGATACGCAGTATTTT,CASSPRTSGPTDTQYF,TRBJ2-3,TRBV5-1,TRBD2,-
TGTGCCAGTAAGCCCCTTACAGGCAGGGCGGAATATCAGCCCCAGCATTTT,CASKPLTGRAEYQPQHF,TRBJ1-5,TRBV19,-,once
TGTGCCTGGAGGGAGGATATAGGCGCTGAAGCTTTCTTT,CAWREDIGAEAFF,TRBJ1-1,TRBV30,-,-
TGTGCCAGCAGTTACTCCGGGAGGACAGGGGGCGAGCAGTACTTC,CASSYSGRTGGEQYF,TRBJ2-7,TRBV6-5,TRBD1,-
TGTGCCAACATAAAACCCTACAGCTCCTACGAGCAGTACTTC,CANIKPYSSYEQYF,TRBJ2-7,TRBV21-1,-,-
TGTGCCAGCAGCCCCCTTGATGGCTACACCTTC,CASSPLDGYTF,TRBJ1-2,TRBV7-9,-,-
TGCGCCAGCAGTCAATCGGGACAGGTCAAGAACACTGAAGCTTTCTTT,CASSQSGQVKNTEAFF,TRBJ1-1,TRBV23-1,TRBD1,-
TGTGCCATCCCCCTTCCCGGGACAGGGTTCCCAGATACGCAGTATTTT,CAIPLPGTGFPDTQYF,TRBJ2-3,TRBV10-3,TRBD1,few
TGTGCCAGCAGCTTATTAACAGGGGGCAGGTCCTACGAGCAGTACTTC,CASSLLTGGRSYEQYF,TRBJ2-7,TRBV7-8,TRBD1,few
TGTGCCAGCAGTTTGGTGGGGGGGCGTGGCACTGAAGCTTTCTTT,CASSLVGGRGTEAFF,TRBJ1-1,TRBV28,-,-
TGTGCCAGCAGGAGGGACGGACAGGCTAACTATGGCTACACCTTC,CASRRDGQANYGYTF,TRBJ1-2,TRBV6-4,TRBD1,-
TGCAGCTCTACCCCCGGGGAGGGGGTAGGTGGCTACACCTTC,CSSTPGEGVGGYTF,TRBJ1-2,TRBV29-1,-,-
TGTGCCACCAGTGATCGTAGCGGGAGGGCCTACAATGAGCAGTTCTTC,CATSDRSGRAYNEQFF,TRBJ2-1,TRBV24-1,TRBD2,once
TGCGCCAGCAGTGTCGGGCGGACAGCGCCTAGTTTTAGCTCCTACAATGAGCAGTTCTTC,CASSVGRTAPSFSSYNEQFF,TRBJ2-1,TRBV23-1,-,-
TGTGCCAGCAGCCCATTAGGGGGCACTGAAGCTTTCTTT,CASSPLGGTEAFF,TRBJ1-1,TRBV5-6,-,-
TGTGCCAGCAGCGAAGGGACTAGCGGGTACGAGCAGTACTTC,CASSEGTSGYEQYF,TRBJ2-7,TRBV9,TRBD2,-
TGCGCCAGCAGACCGGGGGGGGCGGATGGCTACACCTTC,CASRPGGADGYTF,TRBJ1-2,TRBV5-1,-,-